This T cell receptor beta chain was retrieved from a study of early T cells in non-severe SARS-CoV-2 infection. Separate cDNA molecules each had unique molecular identifiers attached to them. From the 5' RACE reads, TCRdb called clonotypes with MiXCR, one entry per CDR3 protein. The repertoire includes tens of thousands of distinct CDR3 sequences, 5% to 5.5% of them detected once, and under 5.5% sits in the top ten. This clonotype was detected many times. One end of the junction is discordant with germline, which a read error may explain. The germline CDR1 and CDR2 sequences are SGHRS and YFSETQ. CDR3 length: 16 amino acids.

This clonotype was sampled from an adult who was a healthcare worker with PCR-confirmed SARS-CoV-2 infection or an uninfected control (not recorded which). This sample comprised whole blood, obtained at baseline. The chain is built from TRBV5-1 and TRBJ2-7; D call uncertain. Written as DNA, the CDR3 is TGCGCCAGCAGTTTGGAAGGGCCTACTCTGTCCTACGAGCAGTACTTC. Translating gives CASSLEGPTLSYEQYF.